This T cell receptor beta chain came from a study of blood T cell repertoires in COVID-19. Study as a whole: Samples taken during acute and convalescent COVID-19 were collected in the United States, Italy and Spain.

CDR1 is MNHEY and CDR2 is SMNVEV in the germline V gene (reference sequence). After removal of 5 bases from V and 4 bases from J, the junction contained 11 bases not matched to a gene. This CDR3 has 15 amino acids. Authors' analysis steps: Researchers report that nucleated cell counts were estimated from reference gene primer amplification. Data came from immunoSEQ multiplex PCR; TCRdb stores just in-frame clones and leaves some out. V, J and clone size reflect that table, while D and trimming were determined from the DNA. The table has 230,000 or so clones, about 86% seen once. This sequence was found in a man aged 35-49 years with active or convalescent COVID-19. Sequencing input: peripheral blood. The rearrangement uses TRBV27 and TRBJ2-7; 7 bases agree with TRBD1. The CDR3 reads CASSPGQIVRYEQYF. DNA for the CDR3: TGTGCCAGCAGTCCGGGACAGATAGTCCGTTACGAGCAGTACTTC.